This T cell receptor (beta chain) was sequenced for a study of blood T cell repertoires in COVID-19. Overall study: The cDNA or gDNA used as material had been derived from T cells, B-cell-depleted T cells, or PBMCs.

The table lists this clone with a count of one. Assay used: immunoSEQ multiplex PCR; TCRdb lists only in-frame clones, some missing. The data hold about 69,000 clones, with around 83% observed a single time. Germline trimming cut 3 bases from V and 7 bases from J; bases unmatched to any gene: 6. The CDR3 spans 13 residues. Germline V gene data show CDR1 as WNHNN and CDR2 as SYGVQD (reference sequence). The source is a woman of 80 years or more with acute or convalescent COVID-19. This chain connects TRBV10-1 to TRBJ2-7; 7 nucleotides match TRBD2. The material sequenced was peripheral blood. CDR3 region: CASSEPGGLEQYF. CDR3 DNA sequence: TGCGCCAGCAGTGAACCGGGAGGCTTGGAGCAGTACTTC.